The clone carrying this TCR beta chain occurred a few times. What it recognizes is unknown. Clones were read by immunoSEQ multiplex PCR, and TCRdb kept only the in-frame ones, dropping some. The sample lists about 1.1 million clones; roughly 77% were seen once. The sample belongs to a study of shared clonotypes between healthy human individuals. Looking at the study overall: Two female and a few male donors aged 18 to 49 were enrolled. Study outcomes and limitations: Naive subsets, compared against memory subsets, generally had larger estimated richness values. Apart from blood, nothing was sampled; tissue repertoires likely differ. Between a few donors, naive CD4 clonotypes were shared at a level of approximately 5%.

This CDR3 spans 15 amino acids. In germline, CDR1 is SGDLS, CDR2 YYNGEE. The trim removed 4 bases at V and 4 bases at J, leaving 5 bases unmatched. The sequenced material came from memory CD4+ T cells from PBMCs. Subset given: CD45RA-negative fraction. The receptor was derived from a man between 18 and 29 years old in good health. Some clones in this sample may be carry-over from other donors' samples. This chain joins TRBV9 and TRBJ2-1, with 10 bases fitting TRBD2. The CDR3: CASSSTSGLYNEQFF. CDR3 DNA sequence: TGTGCCAGCAGCTCGACTAGCGGGCTGTACAATGAGCAGTTCTTC.